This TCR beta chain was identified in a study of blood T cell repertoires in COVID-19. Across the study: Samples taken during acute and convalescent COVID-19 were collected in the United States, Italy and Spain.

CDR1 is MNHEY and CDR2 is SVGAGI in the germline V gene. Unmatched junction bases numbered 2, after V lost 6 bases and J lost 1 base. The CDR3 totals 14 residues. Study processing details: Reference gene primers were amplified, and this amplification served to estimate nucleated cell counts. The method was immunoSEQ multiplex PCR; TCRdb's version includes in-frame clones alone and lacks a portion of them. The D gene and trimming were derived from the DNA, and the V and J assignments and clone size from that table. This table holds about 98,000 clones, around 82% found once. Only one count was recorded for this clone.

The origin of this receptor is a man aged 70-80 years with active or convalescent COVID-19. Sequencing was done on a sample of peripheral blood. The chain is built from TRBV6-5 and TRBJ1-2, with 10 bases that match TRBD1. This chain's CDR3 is CASRDRGLNYGYTF. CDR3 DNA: TGTGCCAGCAGAGACAGGGGGCTTAACTATGGCTACACCTTC.